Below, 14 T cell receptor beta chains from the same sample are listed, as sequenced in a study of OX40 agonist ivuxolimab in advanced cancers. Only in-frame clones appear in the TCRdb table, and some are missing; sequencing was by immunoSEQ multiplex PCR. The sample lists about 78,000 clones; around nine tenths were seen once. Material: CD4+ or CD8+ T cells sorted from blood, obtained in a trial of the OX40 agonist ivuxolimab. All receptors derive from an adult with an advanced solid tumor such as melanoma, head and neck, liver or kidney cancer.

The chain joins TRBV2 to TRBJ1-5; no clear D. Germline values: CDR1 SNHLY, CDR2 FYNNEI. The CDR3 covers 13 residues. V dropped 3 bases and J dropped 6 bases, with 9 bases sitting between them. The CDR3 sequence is CASSDVMFQPQHF. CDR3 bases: TGTGCCAGCAGTGACGTTATGTTTCAGCCCCAGCATTTT.

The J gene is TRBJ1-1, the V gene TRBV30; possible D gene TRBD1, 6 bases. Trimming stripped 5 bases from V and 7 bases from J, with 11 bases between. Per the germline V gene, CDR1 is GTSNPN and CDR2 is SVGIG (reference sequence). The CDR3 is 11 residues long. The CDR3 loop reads CAWDRYYEAFF. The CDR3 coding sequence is TGTGCCTGGGACAGGTACTATGAAGCTTTCTTT.

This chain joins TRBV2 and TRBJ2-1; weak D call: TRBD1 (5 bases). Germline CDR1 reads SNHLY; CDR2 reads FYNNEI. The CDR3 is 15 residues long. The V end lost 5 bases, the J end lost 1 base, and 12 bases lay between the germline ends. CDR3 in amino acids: CASSPTDGSYNEQFF. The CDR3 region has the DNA TGTGCCAGCAGTCCGACAGACGGTTCCTACAATGAGCAGTTCTTC.

CDR3 DNA sequence: TGTGCCAGTAGTCCGTGGACATTTCCAGCCGTGGAAGCTTTCTTT. It translates to CASSPWTFPAVEAFF. The chain has TRBV19 and TRBJ1-1, with D perhaps TRBD1 (5 bases). V lost 5 bases to trimming and J lost 8 bases, with 21 bases between them. The CDR3 is 15 residues long. From germline, CDR1 is LNHDA and CDR2 SQIVND (reference sequence).

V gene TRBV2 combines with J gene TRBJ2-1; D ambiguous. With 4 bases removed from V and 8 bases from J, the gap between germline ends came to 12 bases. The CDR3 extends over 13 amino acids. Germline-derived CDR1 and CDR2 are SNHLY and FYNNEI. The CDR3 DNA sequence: TGTGCCAGCAGTGCGACCCCGGCCGATGAGCAGTTCTTC. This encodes CASSATPADEQFF.

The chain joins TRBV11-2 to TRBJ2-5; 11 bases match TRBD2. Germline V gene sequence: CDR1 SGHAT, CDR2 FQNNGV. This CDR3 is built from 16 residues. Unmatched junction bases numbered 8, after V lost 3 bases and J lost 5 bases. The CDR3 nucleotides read TGTGCCAGCAGCTTGGTAGCGGGGGGGAACCTGGAGACCCAGTACTTC. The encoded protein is CASSLVAGGNLETQYF.

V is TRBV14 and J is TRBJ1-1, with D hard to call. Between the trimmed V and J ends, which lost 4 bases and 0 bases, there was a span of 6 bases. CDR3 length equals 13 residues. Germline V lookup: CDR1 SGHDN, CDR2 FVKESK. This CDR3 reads CASSRRMNTEAFF. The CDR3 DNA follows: TGTGCCAGCAGCCGGCGGATGAACACTGAAGCTTTCTTT. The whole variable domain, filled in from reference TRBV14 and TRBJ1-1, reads EAGVTQFPSHSVIEKGQTVTLRCDPISGHDNLYWYRRVMGKEIKFLLHFVKESKQDESGMPNNRFLAERTGGTYSTLKVQPAELEDSGVYFCASSRRMNTEAFFGQGTRLTVV.

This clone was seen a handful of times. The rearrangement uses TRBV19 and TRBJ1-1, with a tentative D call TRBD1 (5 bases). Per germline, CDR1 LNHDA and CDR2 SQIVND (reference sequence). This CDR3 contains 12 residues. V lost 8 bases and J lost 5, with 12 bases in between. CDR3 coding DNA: TGTGCCAGTCATCGGGGGATAACTGAAGCTTTCTTT. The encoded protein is CASHRGITEAFF.

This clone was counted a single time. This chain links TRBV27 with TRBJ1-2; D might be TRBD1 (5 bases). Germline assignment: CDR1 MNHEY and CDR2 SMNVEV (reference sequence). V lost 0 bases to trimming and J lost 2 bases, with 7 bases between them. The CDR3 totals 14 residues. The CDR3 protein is CASSLSWGNYGYTF. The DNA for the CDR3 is TGTGCCAGCAGTTTATCGTGGGGGAACTATGGCTACACCTTC.

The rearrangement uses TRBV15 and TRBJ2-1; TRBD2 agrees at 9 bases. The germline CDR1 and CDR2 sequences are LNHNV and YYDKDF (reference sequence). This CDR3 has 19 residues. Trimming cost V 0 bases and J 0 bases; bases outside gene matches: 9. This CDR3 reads CATSRESGGFKISYNEQFF. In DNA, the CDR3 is TGTGCCACCAGCAGAGAGAGCGGGGGGTTCAAGATCTCCTACAATGAGCAGTTCTTC.

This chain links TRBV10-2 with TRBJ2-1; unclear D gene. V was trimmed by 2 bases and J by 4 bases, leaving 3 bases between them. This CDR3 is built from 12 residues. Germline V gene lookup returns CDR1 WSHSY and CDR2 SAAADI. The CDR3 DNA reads TGCGCCAGCAGTGAGCCTTACAATGAGCAGTTCTTC. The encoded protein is CASSEPYNEQFF.

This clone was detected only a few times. The CDR3 DNA reads TGTGCCAGCAGCTGGCGGGGGGGGACAGTCTATGGCTACACCTTC. This codes for CASSWRGGTVYGYTF. V usage is TRBV11-2 and J usage is TRBJ1-2, with 7 bases lining up with TRBD1. This CDR3 has 15 residues. Germline V gene sequence: CDR1 SGHAT, CDR2 FQNNGV. J gave up 4 bases and V 4 bases, and 9 bases lay outside the gene matches.

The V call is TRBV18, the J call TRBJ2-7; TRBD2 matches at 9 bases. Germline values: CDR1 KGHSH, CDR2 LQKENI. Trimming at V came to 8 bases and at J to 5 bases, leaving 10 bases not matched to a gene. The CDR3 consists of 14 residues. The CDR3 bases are TGTGCCAGCACCCAGCAGGTAGCGGGAGACGAGCAGTACTTC. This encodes CASTQQVAGDEQYF.

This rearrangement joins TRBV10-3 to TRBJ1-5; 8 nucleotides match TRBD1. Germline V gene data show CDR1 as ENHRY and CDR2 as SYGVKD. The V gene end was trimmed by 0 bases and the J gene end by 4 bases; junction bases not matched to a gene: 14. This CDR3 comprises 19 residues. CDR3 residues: CAISESARGRISGNQPQHF. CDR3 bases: TGTGCCATCAGTGAGTCGGCCAGGGGGCGTATTAGTGGGAATCAGCCCCAGCATTTT.